This T cell receptor (beta chain) was sequenced in a study of CD8+ T cells in alopecia areata. Study-wide findings and caveats: Scalp sample sequencing also detects resident alphabeta T cells of normal skin. Researchers report lesional scalp, most notably alopecia totalis/universalis, outstripped normal scalp in clonality.

Sorting of CD4+ cells into CD25+CD127- cells was performed for 5 or 6 patients. The investigators collected lesional scalp punch biopsies and peripheral blood from alopecia areata patients. PBMC-derived CD4+ and CD8+ T cells were sorted. In germline, CDR1 is SGHTA, CDR2 FQGNSA. Trimming took 2 bases from V and 7 from J, leaving 12 bases between them. This CDR3 has 14 residues. Following extraction, RNA underwent reverse transcription to cDNA, which served as the sequencing template. The data were produced by immunoSEQ multiplex PCR, yet TCRdb's version contains in-frame clones alone and is incomplete. The data show about 19,000 clones, roughly three fifths seen once. Comments on this clone: What it binds is not known.

This clonotype originated in a human donor with alopecia areata. The rearrangement uses TRBV7-2 and TRBJ1-5; tentative D call: TRBD1 (5 bases). Sequencing was performed on CD4+ Tregs sorted from blood. CDR3 loop: CASSLQGLLQPQHF. As DNA, the CDR3 is TGTGCCAGCAGCTTACAGGGTTTATTACAGCCCCAGCATTTT. The entire variable domain, with the rest obtained from reference TRBV7-2 and TRBJ1-5, is as follows: GAGVSQSPSNKVTEKGKDVELRCDPISGHTALYWYRQSLGQGLEFLIYFQGNSAPDKSGLPSDRFSAERTGGSVSTLTIQRTQQEDSAVYLCASSLQGLLQPQHFGDGTRLSIL.